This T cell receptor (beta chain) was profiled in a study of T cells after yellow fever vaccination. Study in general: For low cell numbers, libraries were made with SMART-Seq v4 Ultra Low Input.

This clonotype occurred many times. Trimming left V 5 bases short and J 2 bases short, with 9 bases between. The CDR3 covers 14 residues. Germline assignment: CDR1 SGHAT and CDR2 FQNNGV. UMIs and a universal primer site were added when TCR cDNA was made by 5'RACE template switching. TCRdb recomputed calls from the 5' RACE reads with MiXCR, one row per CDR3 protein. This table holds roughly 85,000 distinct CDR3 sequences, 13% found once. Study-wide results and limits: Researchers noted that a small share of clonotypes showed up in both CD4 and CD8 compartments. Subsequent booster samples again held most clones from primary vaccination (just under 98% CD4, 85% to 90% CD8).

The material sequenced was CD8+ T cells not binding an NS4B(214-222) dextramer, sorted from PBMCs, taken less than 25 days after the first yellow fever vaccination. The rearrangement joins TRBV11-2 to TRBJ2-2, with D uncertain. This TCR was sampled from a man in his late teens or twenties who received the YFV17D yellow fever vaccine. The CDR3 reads CASSPRVNTGELFF. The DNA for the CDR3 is TGTGCCAGCAGCCCTCGAGTAAACACCGGGGAGCTGTTTTTT.